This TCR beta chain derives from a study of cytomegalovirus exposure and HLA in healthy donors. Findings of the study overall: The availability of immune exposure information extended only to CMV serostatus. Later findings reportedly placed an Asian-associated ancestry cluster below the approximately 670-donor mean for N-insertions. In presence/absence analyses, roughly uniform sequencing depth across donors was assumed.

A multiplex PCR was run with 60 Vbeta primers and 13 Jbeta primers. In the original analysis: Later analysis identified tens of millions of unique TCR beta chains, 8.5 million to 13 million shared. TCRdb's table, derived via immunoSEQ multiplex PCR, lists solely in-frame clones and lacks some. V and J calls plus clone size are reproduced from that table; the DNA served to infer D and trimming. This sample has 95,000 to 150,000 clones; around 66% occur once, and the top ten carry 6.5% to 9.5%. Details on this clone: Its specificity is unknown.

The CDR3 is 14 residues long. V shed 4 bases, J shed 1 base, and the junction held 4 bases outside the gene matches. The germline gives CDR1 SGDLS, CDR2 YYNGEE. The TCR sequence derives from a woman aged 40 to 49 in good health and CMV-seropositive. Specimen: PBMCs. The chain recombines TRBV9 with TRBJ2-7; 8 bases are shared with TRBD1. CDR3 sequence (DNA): TGTGCCAGCAGCAGGGACAGGCTTTCCTACGAGCAGTACTTC. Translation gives CASSRDRLSYEQYF.